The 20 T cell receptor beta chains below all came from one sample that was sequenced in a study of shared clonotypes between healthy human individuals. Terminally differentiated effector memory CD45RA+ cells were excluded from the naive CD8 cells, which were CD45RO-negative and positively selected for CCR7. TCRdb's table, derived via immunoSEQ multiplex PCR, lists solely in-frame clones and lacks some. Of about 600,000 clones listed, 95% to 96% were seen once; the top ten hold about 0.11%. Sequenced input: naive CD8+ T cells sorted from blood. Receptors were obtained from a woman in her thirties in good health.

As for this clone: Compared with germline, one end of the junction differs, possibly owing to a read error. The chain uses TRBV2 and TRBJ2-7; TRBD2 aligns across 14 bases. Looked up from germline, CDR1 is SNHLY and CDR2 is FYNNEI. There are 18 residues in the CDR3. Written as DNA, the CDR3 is TGTGCCAGCATTGAAGGAAGACTAGCGGGGGGGAGCTCCTACGAGCAGTACTTC. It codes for CASIEGRLAGGSSYEQYF.

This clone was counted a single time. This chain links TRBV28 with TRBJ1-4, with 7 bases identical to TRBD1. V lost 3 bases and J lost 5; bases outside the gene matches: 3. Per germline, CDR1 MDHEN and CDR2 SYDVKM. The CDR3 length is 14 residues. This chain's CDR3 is CASSLGTANEKLFF. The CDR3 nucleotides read TGTGCCAGCAGTTTGGGGACAGCGAATGAAAAACTGTTTTTT.

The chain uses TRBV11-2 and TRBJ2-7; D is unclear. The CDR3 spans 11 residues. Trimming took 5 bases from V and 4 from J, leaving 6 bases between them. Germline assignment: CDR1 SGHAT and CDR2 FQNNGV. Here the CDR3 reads CASSLQYEQYF. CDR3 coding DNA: TGTGCCAGCAGCCTACAGTACGAGCAGTACTTC.

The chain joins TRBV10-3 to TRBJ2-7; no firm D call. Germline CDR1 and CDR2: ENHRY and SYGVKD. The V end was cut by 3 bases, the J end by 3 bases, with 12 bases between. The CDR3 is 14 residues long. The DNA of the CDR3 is TGTGCCATCAGTGACGGTGGGAACTACTACGAGCAGTACTTC. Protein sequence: CAISDGGNYYEQYF.

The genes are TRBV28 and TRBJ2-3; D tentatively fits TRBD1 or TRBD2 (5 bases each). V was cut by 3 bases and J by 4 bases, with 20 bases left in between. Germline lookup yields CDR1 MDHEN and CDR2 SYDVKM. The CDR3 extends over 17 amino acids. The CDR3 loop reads CASSFGPGPTAADTQYF. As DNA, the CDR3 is TGTGCCAGCAGTTTTGGTCCGGGACCAACGGCGGCAGATACGCAGTATTTT.

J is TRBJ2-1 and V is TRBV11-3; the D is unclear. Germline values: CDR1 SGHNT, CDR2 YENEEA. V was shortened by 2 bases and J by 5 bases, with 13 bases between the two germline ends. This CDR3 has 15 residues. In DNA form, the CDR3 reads TGTGCCAGCAGCTTAAGCCCGACCTATAACAATGAGCAGTTCTTC. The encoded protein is CASSLSPTYNNEQFF.

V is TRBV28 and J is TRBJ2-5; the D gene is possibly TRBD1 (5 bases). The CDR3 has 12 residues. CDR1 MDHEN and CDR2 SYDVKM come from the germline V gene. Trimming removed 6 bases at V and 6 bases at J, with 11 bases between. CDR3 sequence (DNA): TGTGCCAGCAGCCCAGGGTTTCAGACCCAGTACTTC. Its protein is CASSPGFQTQYF.

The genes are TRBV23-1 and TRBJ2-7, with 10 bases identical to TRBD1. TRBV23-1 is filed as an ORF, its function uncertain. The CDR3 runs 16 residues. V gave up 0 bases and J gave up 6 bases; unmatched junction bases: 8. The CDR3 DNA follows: TGCGCCAGCAGTCAATCCCTGGGACAGGGGAAGGGCGAGCAGTACTTC. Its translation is CASSQSLGQGKGEQYF.

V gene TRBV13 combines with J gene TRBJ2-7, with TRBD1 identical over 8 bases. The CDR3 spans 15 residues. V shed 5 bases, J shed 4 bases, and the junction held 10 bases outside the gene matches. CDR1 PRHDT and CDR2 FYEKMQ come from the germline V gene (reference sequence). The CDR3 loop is CASSPRGQGRYEQYF. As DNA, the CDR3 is TGTGCCAGCAGCCCCCGCGGACAGGGTCGGTACGAGCAGTACTTC. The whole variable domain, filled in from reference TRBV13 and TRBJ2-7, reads AAGVIQSPRHLIKEKRETATLKCYPIPRHDTVYWYQQGPGQDPQFLISFYEKMQSDKGSIPDRFSAQQFSDYHSELNMSSLELGDSALYFCASSPRGQGRYEQYFGPGTRLTVT.

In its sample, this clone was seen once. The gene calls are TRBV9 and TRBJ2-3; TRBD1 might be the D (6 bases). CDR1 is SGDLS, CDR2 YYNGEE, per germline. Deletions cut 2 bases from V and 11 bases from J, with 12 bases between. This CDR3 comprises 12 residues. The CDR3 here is CASSVKPGQQYF. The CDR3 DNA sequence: TGTGCCAGCAGCGTTAAACCGGGACAGCAGTATTTT.

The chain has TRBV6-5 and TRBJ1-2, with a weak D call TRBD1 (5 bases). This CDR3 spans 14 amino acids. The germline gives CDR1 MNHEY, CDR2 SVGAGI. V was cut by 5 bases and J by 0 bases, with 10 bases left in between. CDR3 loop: CASSKQVSNYGYTF. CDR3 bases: TGTGCCAGCAGTAAACAGGTCTCTAACTATGGCTACACCTTC.

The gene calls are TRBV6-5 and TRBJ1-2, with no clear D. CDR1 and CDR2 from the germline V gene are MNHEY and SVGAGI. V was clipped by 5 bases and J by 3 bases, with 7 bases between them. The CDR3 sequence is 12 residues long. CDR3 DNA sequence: TGTGCCAGCAGTAACAACGACTATGGCTACACCTTC. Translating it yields CASSNNDYGYTF.

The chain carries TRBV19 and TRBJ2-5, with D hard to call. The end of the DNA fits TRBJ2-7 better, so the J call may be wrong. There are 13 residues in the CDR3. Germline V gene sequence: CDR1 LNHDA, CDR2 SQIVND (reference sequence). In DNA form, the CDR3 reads TGTGCCAGTAGTCCCACAGAAGGATACGAGCAGTACTTC. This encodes CASSPTEGYEQYF.

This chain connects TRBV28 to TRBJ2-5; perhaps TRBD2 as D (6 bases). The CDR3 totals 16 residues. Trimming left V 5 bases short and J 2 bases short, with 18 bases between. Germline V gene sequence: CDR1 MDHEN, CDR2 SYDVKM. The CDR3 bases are TGTGCCAGCAGTCCGGGACTTTCGATAAAACAAGAGACCCAGTACTTC. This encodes CASSPGLSIKQETQYF.

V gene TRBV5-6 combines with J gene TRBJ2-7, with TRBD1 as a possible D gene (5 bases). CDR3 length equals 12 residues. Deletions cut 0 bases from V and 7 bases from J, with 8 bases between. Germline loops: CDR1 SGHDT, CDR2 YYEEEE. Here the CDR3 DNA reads TGTGCCAGCAGCTTGGCTCAGGGAGAGCAGTACTTC. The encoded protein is CASSLAQGEQYF.

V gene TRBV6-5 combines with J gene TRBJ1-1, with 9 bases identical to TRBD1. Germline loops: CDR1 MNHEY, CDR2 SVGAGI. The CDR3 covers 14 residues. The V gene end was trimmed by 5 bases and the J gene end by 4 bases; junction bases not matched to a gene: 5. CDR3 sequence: CASSAGTGFTEAFF. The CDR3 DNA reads TGTGCCAGCAGTGCCGGGACAGGGTTCACTGAAGCTTTCTTT.

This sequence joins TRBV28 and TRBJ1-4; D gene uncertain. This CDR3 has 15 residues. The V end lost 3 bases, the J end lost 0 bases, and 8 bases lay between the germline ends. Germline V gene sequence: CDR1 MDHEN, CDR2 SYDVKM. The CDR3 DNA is TGTGCCAGCAGTTTCCTGCCGTCAACTAATGAAAAACTGTTTTTT. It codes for CASSFLPSTNEKLFF.

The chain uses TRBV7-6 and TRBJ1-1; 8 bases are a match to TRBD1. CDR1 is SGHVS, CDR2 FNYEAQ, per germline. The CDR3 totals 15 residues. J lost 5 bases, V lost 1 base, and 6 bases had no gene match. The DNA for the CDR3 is TGTGCCAGCAGCTTAGAACCAGGGGGCGGAACTGAAGCTTTCTTT. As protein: CASSLEPGGGTEAFF.

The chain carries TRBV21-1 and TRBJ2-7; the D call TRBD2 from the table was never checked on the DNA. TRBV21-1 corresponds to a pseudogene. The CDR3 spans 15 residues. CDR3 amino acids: CASSKALEALYEQYF. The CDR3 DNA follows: TGTGCCAGCAGCAAAGCGCTGGAAGCGCTCTACGAGCAGTACTTC.

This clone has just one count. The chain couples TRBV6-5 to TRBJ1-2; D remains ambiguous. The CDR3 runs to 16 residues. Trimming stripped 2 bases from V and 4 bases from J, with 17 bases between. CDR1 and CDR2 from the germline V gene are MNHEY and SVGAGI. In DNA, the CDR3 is TGTGCCAGCAGTTACGGATTGGGGAGTCGGTCCTATGGCTACACCTTC. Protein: CASSYGLGSRSYGYTF.